A selection of T cell receptor beta chains follows, all from one sample in a study of CXCR3-negative and CXCR3-positive naive CD8 T cells. TCRdb reprocessed the 5' RACE reads and reports one entry per CDR3 protein, with no DNA. The repertoire shows roughly 60,000 distinct CDR3 sequences; the top ten hold roughly 0.8%. Sequencing input: naive CXCR3+ CD8+ T cells from blood. These receptors were collected from a human donor in good health. Some clones in this sample may be carry-over from other donors' samples. The CDR3 runs from the conserved cysteine through the conserved F or W.

TRBJ2-5 | TRBV6-2/TRBV6-3 | CASSPPDYRGETQYF
TRBJ1-2 | TRBV20-1 | CSAGGTHPNYGYTF
TRBJ2-3 | TRBV28 | CASSLLQSTDTQYF
TRBJ2-6 | TRBV28 | CASNTPSSSSGANVLTF
TRBJ1-1 | TRBV6-5 | CASSSELWGTEAFF
TRBJ2-7 | TRBV5-1 | CASSLVADYEQYF
TRBJ2-1 | TRBV4-1 | CASSQDGLEAYNEQFF
TRBJ2-7 | TRBV20-1 | CSARRSAAYEQYF
TRBJ1-1 | TRBV29-1 | CSVVGGSTEAFF
TRBJ1-1 | TRBV9 | CASSVGKETEPNTEAFF
TRBJ1-1 | TRBV28 | CASSWVGGTGVTEAFF
TRBJ2-6 | TRBV7-9 | CASGTARLVLTF
TRBJ2-1 | TRBV15 | CATSRTSGRAWDEQFF
TRBJ2-7 | TRBV6-6 | CASSSGLAVVPEF
TRBJ2-1 | TRBV2 | CASSVFIGFAGGPTGEQFF
TRBJ2-3 | TRBV7-9 | CASSLDAGMEDTQYF
TRBJ1-3 | TRBV25-1 | CASAQGWDTIYF
TRBJ2-3 | TRBV29-1 | CSVLTSRTDTQYF
TRBJ2-7 | TRBV10-3 | CAISDGAYSYEQYF
TRBJ2-7 | TRBV4-2 | CASSQSESGGYEQYF
TRBJ2-7 | TRBV29-1 | CSVEVFRSSYEQYF
TRBJ2-7 | TRBV12-3/TRBV12-4 | CASSPTVYEQYF
TRBJ2-1 | TRBV6-4 | CASSDLNEQFF
TRBJ2-7 | TRBV2 | CASSEGNHYEQYF
TRBJ2-1 | TRBV14 | CASSQGFGGTSYNEQFF
TRBJ1-3 | TRBV6-5 | CASSGAGNTIYF
TRBJ2-7 | TRBV14 | CASSQLIGTGRYEQYF
TRBJ1-1 | TRBV6-2/TRBV6-3 | CASSLQGAEAFF
TRBJ2-1 | TRBV11-2 | CASTGGGSSYNEQFF
TRBJ2-7 | TRBV7-3 | CASSFGPTYEQYF
TRBJ2-7 | TRBV20-1 | CSARDLAGTSYEQYF
TRBJ2-7 | TRBV11-2 | CASSLSVGRSSYEQYF
TRBJ2-2 | TRBV10-3 | CAIRPLDTGELFF
TRBJ1-1 | TRBV7-9 | CASSWTEAGEAFF
TRBJ1-1 | TRBV29-1 | CSAWGGSNSEAFF
TRBJ2-5 | TRBV6-5 | CASSYTAVGYQETQYF
TRBJ1-2 | TRBV12-3/TRBV12-4 | CASSSNYGYTF
TRBJ2-1 | TRBV28 | CASSGDRVYANEQFF
TRBJ2-3 | TRBV5-4 | CASSLQARTDTQYF
TRBJ2-1 | TRBV4-2 | CASSRDGSGDYNEQFF
TRBJ2-5 | TRBV12-3/TRBV12-4 | CASALTADEETQYF
TRBJ2-3 | TRBV28 | CASNLLAGYTDTQYF
TRBJ1-1 | TRBV6-2/TRBV6-3 | CASSYTGEESTEAFF
TRBJ1-1 | TRBV29-1 | CSVEGQGFYEAFF
TRBJ1-1 | TRBV20-1 | CSATGAQGITEAFF
TRBJ1-4 | TRBV7-9 | CASTPDRGQMPEKLFF
TRBJ1-1 | TRBV19 | CASSQRTANTEAFF
TRBJ2-7 | TRBV7-9 | CASSLVGTSDEQYF
TRBJ2-2 | TRBV7-8 | CASSLGRGVGELFF
TRBJ2-7 | TRBV12-3/TRBV12-4 | CASTPGLQSSYEQYF
TRBJ2-1 | TRBV11-2 | CASSLGNSNEQFF
TRBJ1-1 | TRBV4-3 | CASRRRDTEGTEAFF
TRBJ2-3 | TRBV27 | CASSSAGLAGDTDTQYF
TRBJ2-7 | TRBV5-1 | CASSLAGGDEQYF
TRBJ2-6 | TRBV15 | CATSTRDRGQAGANVLTF
TRBJ2-7 | TRBV6-5 | CASSYGTGPTYEQYF
TRBJ2-3 | TRBV12-3/TRBV12-4 | CVSSLTDRGEGYTDTQYF